What follows is one TCR beta chain and its context. The data derive from a study of shared clonotypes between healthy human individuals. Overall study: CD8 memory received one plate per donor, CD8 naive two, CD4 memory three and CD4 naive three.

CDR3 size: 16 residues. The method was immunoSEQ multiplex PCR; TCRdb's version includes in-frame clones alone and lacks a portion of them. The sample records 2.3 million or so clones, 90% to 95% being singletons. The sequence was obtained from a man younger than 35 in good health. Some clones in this sample may be carry-over from other donors' samples. The chain combines TRBV21-1 with TRBJ2-7; whether TRBD1, the table's D call, matches the DNA was not checked. TRBV21-1 is tagged as a pseudogene. Input material: naive CD4+ T cells from PBMCs. Subset noted: CD45RA+ positively selected. CDR3 region: CASSNLDRVLSYEQYF. The CDR3, as DNA: TGTGCCAGCAGCAATCTTGACAGGGTCCTCTCCTACGAGCAGTACTTC.